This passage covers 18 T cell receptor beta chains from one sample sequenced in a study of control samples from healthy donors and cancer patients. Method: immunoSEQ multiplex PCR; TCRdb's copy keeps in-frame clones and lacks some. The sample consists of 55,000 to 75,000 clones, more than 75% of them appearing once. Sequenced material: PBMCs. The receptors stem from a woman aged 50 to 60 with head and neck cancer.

CDR3 region: CASSPGLAGGPLSHEQFF. The CDR3 DNA follows: TGCGCCAGCAGCCCGGGACTAGCGGGGGGACCACTCTCCCATGAGCAGTTCTTC. The chain joins TRBV5-1 to TRBJ2-1; 15 bases are shared with TRBD2. CDR3 length equals 18 residues. CDR1 is SGHRS and CDR2 is YFSETQ in the germline V gene. Trimming at V came to 4 bases and at J to 8 bases, leaving 13 bases not matched to a gene.

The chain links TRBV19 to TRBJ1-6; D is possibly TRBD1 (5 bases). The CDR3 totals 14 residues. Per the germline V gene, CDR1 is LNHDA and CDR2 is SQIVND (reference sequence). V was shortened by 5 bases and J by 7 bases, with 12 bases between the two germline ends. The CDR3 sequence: CASSRIGENSPLHF. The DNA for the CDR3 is TGTGCCAGTAGTCGAATAGGGGAGAATTCACCCCTCCACTTT.

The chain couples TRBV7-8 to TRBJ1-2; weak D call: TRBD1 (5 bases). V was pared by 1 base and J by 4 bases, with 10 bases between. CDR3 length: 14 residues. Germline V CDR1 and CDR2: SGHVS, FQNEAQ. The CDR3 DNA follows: TGTGCCAGCAGCTTAGGGTTACAGGTCTATGGCTACACCTTC. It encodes CASSLGLQVYGYTF.

The CDR3 sequence is CATSIVSGSYGYTF. CDR3 sequence (DNA): TGTGCCACCAGCATAGTGTCCGGGAGTTATGGCTACACCTTC. The gene calls are TRBV15 and TRBJ1-2; D call uncertain. Germline CDR1 LNHNV, CDR2 YYDKDF (reference sequence). Trimming took 4 bases from V and 5 from J, leaving 14 bases between them. The CDR3 consists of 14 residues.

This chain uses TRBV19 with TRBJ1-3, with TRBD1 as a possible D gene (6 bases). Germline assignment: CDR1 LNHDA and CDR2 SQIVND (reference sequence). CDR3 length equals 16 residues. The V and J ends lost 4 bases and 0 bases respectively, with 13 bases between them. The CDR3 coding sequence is TGTGCCAGTAGTAAATCCCGGGACATCTCTGGAAACACCATATATTTT. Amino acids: CASSKSRDISGNTIYF.

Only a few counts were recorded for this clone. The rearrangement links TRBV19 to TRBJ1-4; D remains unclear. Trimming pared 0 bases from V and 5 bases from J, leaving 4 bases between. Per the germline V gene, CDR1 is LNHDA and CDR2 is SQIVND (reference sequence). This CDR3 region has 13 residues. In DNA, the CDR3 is TGTGCCAGTAGTATAGAACCGAATGAAAAACTGTTTTTT. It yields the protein CASSIEPNEKLFF.

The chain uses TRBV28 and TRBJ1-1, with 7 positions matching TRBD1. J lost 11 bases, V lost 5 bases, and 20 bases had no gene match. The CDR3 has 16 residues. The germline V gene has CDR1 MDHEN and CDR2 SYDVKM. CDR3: CASSPNQRLTGVGAFF. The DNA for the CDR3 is TGTGCCAGCAGTCCCAATCAACGCCTTACAGGGGTTGGGGCTTTCTTT.

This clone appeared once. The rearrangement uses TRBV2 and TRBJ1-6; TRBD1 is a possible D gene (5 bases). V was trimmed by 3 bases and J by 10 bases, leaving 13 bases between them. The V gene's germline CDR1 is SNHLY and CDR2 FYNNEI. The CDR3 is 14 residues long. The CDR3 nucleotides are TGTGCCAGCAGTGACAGGGTTCCTAGCTCACCCCTCCACTTT. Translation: CASSDRVPSSPLHF. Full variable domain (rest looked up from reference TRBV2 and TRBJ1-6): EPEVTQTPSHQVTQMGQEVILRCVPISNHLYFYWYRQILGQKVEFLVSFYNNEISEKSEIFDDQFSVERPDGSNFTLKIRSTKLEDSAMYFCASSDRVPSSPLHFGNGTRLTVT.

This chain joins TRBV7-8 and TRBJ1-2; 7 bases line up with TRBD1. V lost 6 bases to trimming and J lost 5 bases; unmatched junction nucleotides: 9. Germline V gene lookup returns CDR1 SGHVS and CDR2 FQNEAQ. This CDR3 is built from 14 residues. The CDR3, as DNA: TGTGCCAGCAGGCCCCTCAGGGGGGAATATGGCTACACCTTC. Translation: CASRPLRGEYGYTF.

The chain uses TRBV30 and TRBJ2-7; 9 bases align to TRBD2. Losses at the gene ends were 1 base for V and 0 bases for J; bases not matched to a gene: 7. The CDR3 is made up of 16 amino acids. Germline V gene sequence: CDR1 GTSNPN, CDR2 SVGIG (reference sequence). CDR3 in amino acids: CAWSERRLADSYEQYF. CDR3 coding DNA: TGTGCCTGGAGTGAGAGGAGACTAGCGGACTCCTACGAGCAGTACTTC. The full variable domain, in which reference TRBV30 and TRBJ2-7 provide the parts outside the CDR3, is SQTIHQWPATLVQPVGSPLSLECTVEGTSNPNLYWYRQAAGRGLQLLFYSVGIGQISSEVPQNLSASRPQDRQFILSSKKLLLSDSGFYLCAWSERRLADSYEQYFGPGTRLTVT.

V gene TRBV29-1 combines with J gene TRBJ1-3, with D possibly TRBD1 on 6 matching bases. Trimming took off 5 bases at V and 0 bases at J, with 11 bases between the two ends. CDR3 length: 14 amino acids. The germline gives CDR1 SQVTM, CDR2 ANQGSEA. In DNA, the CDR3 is TGCAGCGTTTCAGGGACACCCTCTGGAAACACCATATATTTT. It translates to CSVSGTPSGNTIYF.

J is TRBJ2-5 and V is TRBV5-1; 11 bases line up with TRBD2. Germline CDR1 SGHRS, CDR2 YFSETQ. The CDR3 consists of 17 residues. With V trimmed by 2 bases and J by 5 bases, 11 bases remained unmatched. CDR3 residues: CASSFTGSSGGRETQYF. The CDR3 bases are TGCGCCAGCAGCTTCACTGGCTCTAGCGGGGGGCGGGAGACCCAGTACTTC. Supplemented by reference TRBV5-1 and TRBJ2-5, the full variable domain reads KAGVTQTPRYLIKTRGQQVTLSCSPISGHRSVSWYQQTPGQGLQFLFEYFSETQRNKGNFPGRFSGRQFSNSRSEMNVSTLELGDSALYLCASSFTGSSGGRETQYFGPGTRLLVL.

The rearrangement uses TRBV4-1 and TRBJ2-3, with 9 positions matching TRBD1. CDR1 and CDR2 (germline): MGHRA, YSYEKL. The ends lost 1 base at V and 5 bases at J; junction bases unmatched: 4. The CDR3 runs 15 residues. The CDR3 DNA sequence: TGCGCCAGCAGCCAAGCACAGGGGGCCGGAGATACGCAGTATTTT. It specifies CASSQAQGAGDTQYF.

Here the CDR3 DNA reads TGTGCCACCACGTTCGCCCGGGACAGGCCGAACTATGGCTACACCTTC. Protein sequence: CATTFARDRPNYGYTF. This sequence joins TRBV15 and TRBJ1-2; TRBD1 agrees at 8 bases. Germline loops: CDR1 LNHNV, CDR2 YYDKDF (reference sequence). CDR3 size: 16 residues. Trimming removed 7 bases from V and 2 bases from J; junction bases left unmatched: 12. Together with reference TRBV15 and TRBJ1-2, the CDR3 gives the full variable domain: DAMVIQNPRYQVTQFGKPVTLSCSQTLNHNVMYWYQQKSSQAPKLLFHYYDKDFNNEADTPDNFQSRRPNTSFCFLDIRSPGLGDTAMYLCATTFARDRPNYGYTFGSGTRLTVV.

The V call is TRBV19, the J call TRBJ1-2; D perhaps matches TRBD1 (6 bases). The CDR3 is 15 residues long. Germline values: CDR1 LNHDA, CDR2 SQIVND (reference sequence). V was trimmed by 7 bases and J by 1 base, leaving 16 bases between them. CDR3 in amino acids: CASTPGQRFNYGYTF. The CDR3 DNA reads TGTGCCAGTACTCCAGGACAGCGATTTAACTATGGCTACACCTTC. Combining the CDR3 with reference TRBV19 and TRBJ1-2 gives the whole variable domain DGGITQSPKYLFRKEGQNVTLSCEQNLNHDAMYWYRQDPGQGLRLIYYSQIVNDFQKGDIAEGYSVSREKKESFPLTVTSAQKNPTAFYLCASTPGQRFNYGYTFGSGTRLTVV.

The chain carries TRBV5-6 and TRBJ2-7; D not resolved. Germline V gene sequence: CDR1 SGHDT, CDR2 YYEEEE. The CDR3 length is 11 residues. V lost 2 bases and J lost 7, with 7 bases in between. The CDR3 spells CASSFPEEQYF. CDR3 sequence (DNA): TGTGCCAGCAGCTTCCCTGAGGAGCAGTACTTC.

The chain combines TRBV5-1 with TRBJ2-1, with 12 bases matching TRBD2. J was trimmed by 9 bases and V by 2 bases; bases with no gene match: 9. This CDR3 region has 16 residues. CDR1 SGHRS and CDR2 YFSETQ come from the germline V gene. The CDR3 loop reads CASSLGWTSGISEQFF. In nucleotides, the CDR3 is TGCGCCAGCAGCTTAGGCTGGACTAGCGGGATCTCTGAGCAGTTCTTC.

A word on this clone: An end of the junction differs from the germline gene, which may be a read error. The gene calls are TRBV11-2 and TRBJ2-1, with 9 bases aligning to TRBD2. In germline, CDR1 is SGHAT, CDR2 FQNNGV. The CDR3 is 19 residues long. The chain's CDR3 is CPSRLRARGGGFTYNEQFF. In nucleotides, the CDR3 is TGTCCCAGCCGCTTACGGGCTCGCGGGGGGGGGTTTACCTACAATGAGCAGTTCTTC.